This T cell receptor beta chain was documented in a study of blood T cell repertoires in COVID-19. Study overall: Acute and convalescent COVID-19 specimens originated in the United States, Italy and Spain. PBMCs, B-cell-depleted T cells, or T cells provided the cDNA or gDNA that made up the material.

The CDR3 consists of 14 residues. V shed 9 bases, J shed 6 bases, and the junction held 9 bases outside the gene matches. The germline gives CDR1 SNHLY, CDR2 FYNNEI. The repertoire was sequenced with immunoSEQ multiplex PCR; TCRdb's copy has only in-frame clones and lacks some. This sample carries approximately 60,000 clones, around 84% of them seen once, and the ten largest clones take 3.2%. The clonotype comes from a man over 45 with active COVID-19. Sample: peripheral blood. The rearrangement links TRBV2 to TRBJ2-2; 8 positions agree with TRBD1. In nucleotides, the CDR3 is TGTGCCAGGTCACAGGGGGTTCAGGCCGGGGAGCTGTTTTTT. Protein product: CARSQGVQAGELFF.